This T cell receptor beta chain originates from a study of CD8 T cells in ankylosing spondylitis. The study's findings and limits: In ankylosing spondylitis patients, matched synovial fluid reportedly showed significant enrichment of disease-linked clones. It appeared that ankylosing spondylitis blood was characterized by a TCR beta motif of eight highly homologous variants.

To note about this clonotype: What it recognizes is unknown.

Making the TCR beta libraries involved quantitative 5'-RACE with molecular barcodes. MiXCR, run by TCRdb on the 5' RACE reads, gives a single entry per CDR3 protein. The sample has a few hundred thousand distinct CDR3 sequences; 20% to 25% are singletons. Germline CDR1 reads MNHEY; CDR2 reads SVGAGI. CDR3 length: 15 residues. Trimming shortened V by 2 bases and J by 8 bases, and 16 bases separated the two germline ends. V is TRBV6-5 and J is TRBJ2-1, with no clear D. The receptor comes from a male donor with ankylosing spondylitis or in good health (not recorded which). Sequenced sample: blood, either unsorted or a sorted T cell fraction (not recorded which). CDR3 in DNA: TGTGCCAGCAGTTACATCCTGGGAATGGGCGATGAGCAGTTCTTC. Amino acids: CASSYILGMGDEQFF.